The T cell receptor (beta chain) under discussion was sequenced for a study of spatial heterogeneity in lung cancer. The CDR3 contains 14 residues. The V gene's germline CDR1 is DFQATT and CDR2 SNEGSKA (reference sequence). With 6 bases clipped from V and 6 bases from J, the junction kept 7 bases outside the gene matches. TCRdb called the 5' RACE reads again in MiXCR, with one record for every CDR3 protein. The sample holds 100,000 or so distinct CDR3 sequences, 3.5% to 5% seen once. Time point given: sample taken at primary tumor resection. Whole RNA, isolated from tumor, nontumor lung or frozen PBMC, was sequenced without prior sorting. The table lists this clonotype with many counts. The antigen remains unidentified. Regarding the study as a whole: Counts of expanded intratumoral alpha and beta TCRs tracked tumor mutation counts. Ubiquitous and regional nonsynonymous mutations were tracked by counts of ubiquitous and regional expanded TCRs, respectively.

The TCR originated in a male donor with early-stage non-small cell lung cancer. Sequencing was performed on lung tumor tissue, taken at surgery. The V call is TRBV20-1, the J call TRBJ2-3; 12 positions match TRBD2. The CDR3 nucleotides read TGCAGTGCCGGACTAGCGGGGAACAGCGATACGCAGTATTTT. This gives the protein CSAGLAGNSDTQYF.